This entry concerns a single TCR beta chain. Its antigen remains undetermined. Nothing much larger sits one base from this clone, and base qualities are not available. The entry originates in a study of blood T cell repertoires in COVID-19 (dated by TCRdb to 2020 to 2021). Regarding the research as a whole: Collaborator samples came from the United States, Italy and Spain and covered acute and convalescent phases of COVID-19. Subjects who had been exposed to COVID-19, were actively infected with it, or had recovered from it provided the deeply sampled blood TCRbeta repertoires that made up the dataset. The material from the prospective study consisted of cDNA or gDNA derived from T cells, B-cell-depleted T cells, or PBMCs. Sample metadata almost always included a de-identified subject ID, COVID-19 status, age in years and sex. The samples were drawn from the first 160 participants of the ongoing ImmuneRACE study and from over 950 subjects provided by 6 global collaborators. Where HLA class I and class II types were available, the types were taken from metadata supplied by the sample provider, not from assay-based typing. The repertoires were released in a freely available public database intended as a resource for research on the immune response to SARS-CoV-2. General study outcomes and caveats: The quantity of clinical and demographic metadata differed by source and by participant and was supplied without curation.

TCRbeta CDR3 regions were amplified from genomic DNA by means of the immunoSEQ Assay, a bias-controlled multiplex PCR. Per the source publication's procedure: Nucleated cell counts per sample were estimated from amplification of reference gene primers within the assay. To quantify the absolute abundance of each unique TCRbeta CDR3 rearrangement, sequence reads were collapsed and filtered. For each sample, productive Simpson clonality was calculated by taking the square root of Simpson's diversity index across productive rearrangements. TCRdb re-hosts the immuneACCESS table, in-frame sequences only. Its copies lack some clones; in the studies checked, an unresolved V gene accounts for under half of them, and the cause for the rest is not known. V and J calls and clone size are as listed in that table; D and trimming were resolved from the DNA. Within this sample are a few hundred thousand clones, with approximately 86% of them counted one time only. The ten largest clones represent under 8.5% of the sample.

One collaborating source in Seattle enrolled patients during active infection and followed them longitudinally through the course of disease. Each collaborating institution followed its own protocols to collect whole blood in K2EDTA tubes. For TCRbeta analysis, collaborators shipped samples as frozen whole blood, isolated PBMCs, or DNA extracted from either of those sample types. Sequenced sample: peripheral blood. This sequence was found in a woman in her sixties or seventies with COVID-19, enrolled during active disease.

In nucleotides, the sequence is TGCAGCGTTCTTCTCCTGGACAGGGACGACACTGAAGCTTTCTTT. Translated, it gives CSVLLLDRDDTEAFF. The rearranged chain carries TRBV29-1 and TRBJ1-1; 8 of the junction bases match TRBD1. The CDR3, from cysteine to phenylalanine, totals 15 residues. Kept here is only the CDR3 DNA, which spans 45 bases and is read in frame from base 1. At the junction V is shortened by 5 bases and J by 3 bases; bases outside the gene matches: 11. CDR1 and CDR2 were assigned from the germline V gene as SQVTM and ANQGSEA.